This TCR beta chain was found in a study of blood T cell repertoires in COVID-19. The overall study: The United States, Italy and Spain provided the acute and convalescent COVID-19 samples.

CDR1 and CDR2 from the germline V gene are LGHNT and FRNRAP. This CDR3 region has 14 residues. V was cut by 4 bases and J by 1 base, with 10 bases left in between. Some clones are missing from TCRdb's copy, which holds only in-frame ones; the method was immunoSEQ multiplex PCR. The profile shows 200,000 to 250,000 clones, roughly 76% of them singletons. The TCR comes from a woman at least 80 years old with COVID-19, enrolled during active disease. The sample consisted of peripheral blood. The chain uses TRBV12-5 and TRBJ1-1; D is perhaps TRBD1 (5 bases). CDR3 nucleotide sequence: TGTGCTAGTGGTTCGGGGGTGGGGAACACTGAAGCTTTCTTT. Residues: CASGSGVGNTEAFF.